This TCR beta chain was sequenced in a study of blood T cells in healthy people across ages. Primers used in a second PCR of roughly 7 to 11 cycles were a sample-barcoded 5' primer and a J-beta primer mix. Using its own MiXCR run on the 5' RACE reads, TCRdb lists one record per CDR3 protein. The table includes about 770,000 distinct CDR3 sequences, around 42% detected once. The CDR3 has 18 amino acids. CDR1 is SEHNR, CDR2 FQNEAQ, per germline (reference sequence). V trimming: 3 bases; J trimming: 0 bases; junction bases outside the gene matches: 7. Material for sequencing was blood. The chain couples TRBV7-9 to TRBJ2-1; 11 bases fit TRBD2. The TCR sequence derives from a man aged 60 to 69 in good health. CDR3: CASSFRTSGRSSYNEQFF. CDR3 nucleotide sequence: TGTGCCAGCAGCTTCCGGACTAGCGGGCGGAGCTCCTACAATGAGCAGTTCTTC.